The source of this TCR beta chain is a study of blood T cells in healthy people across ages. V lost 6 bases to trimming and J lost 2 bases; unmatched junction nucleotides: 6. In germline, CDR1 is MGHRA, CDR2 YSYEKL. The CDR3 runs to 14 residues. It was with a sample-barcoded 5' primer and a J-beta primer mix that a second PCR of roughly 6 to 12 cycles was run. TCRdb reprocessed the 5' RACE reads via MiXCR and lists one record per CDR3 protein. The data contain about 570,000 distinct CDR3 sequences, 25% to 30% of them seen just once; the ten biggest clones take up roughly 20%. Study findings and constraints: Lack of knowledge of donor CMV status possibly confounded expanded clonotype changes.

A few counts support this clonotype. The target antigen is unknown. What was sequenced was blood. This chain uses TRBV4-1 with TRBJ2-7, with TRBD1 matching 8 bases. The origin of this receptor is a woman aged 70-85 years in good health. The CDR3 loop reads CASRRDRPTYEQYF. CDR3 sequence (DNA): TGCGCCAGCAGACGGGACAGGCCCACCTACGAGCAGTACTTC.